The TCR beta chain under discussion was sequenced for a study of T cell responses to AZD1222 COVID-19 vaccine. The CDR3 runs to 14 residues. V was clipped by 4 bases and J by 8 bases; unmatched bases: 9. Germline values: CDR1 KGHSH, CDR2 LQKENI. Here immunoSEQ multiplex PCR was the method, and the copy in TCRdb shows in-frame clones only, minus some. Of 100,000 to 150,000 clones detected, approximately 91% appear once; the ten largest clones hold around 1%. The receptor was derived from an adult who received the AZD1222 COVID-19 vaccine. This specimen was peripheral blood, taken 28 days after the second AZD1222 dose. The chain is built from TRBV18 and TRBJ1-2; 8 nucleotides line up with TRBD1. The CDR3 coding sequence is TGTGCCAGCTCACAGCAGGGGGCTACGGAAGGCTACACCTTC. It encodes CASSQQGATEGYTF. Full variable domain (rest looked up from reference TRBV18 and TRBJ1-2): NAGVMQNPRHLVRRRGQEARLRCSPMKGHSHVYWYRQLPEEGLKFMVYLQKENIIDESGMPKERFSAEFPKEGPSILRIQQVVRGDSAAYFCASSQQGATEGYTFGSGTRLTVV.